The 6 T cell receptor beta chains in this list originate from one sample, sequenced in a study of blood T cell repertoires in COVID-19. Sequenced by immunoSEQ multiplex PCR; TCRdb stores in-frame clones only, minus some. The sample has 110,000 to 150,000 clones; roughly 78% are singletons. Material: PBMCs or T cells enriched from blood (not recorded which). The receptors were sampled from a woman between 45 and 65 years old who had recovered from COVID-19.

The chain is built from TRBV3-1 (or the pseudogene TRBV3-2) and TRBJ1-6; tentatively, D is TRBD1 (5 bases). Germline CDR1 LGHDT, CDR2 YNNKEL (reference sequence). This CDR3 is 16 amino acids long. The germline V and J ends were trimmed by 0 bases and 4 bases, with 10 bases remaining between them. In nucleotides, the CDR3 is TGTGCCAGCAGCCAAGATATCAGGGCTTATAATTCACCCCTCCACTTT. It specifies CASSQDIRAYNSPLHF.

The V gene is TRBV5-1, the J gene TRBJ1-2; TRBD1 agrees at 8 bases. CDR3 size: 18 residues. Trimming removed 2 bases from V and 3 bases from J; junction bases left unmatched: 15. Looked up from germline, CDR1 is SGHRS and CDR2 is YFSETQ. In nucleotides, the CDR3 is TGCGCCAGCAGCTTCTGGCAGGGGGCACCCTTAATCCACTATGGCTACACCTTC. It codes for CASSFWQGAPLIHYGYTF.

The CDR3, as DNA: TGTGCCAGCTCACAGGGGGCCCATGAGCAGTTCTTC. Protein sequence: CASSQGAHEQFF. J is TRBJ2-1 and V is TRBV18, with 7 bases matching TRBD1. The germline V gene encodes CDR1 KGHSH and CDR2 LQKENI. Trimming cost V 4 bases and J 8 bases; bases outside gene matches: 2. CDR3 length equals 12 residues.

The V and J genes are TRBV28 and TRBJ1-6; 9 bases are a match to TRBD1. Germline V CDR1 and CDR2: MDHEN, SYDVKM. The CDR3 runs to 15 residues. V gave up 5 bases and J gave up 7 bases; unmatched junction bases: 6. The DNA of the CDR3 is TGTGCCAGCAGTCCCCGGGACAGGGTAAATTCACCCCTCCACTTT. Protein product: CASSPRDRVNSPLHF.

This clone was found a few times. The chain's CDR3 is CASRLRQNEKLFF. Here the CDR3 DNA reads TGTGCCAGCAGACTCCGACAGAACGAAAAACTGTTTTTT. The rearrangement joins TRBV7-2 to TRBJ1-4, with D possibly matching TRBD1 (5 bases). Trimming removed 6 bases from V and 8 bases from J, with 13 bases in between. Germline-derived CDR1 and CDR2 are SGHTA and FQGNSA. The CDR3 has 13 amino acids.

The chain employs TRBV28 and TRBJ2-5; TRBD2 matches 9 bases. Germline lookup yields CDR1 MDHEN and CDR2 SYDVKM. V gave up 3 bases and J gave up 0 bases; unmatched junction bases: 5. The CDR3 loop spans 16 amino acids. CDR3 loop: CASSLSSGGYQETQYF. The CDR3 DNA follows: TGTGCCAGCAGTTTGAGTAGCGGGGGATACCAAGAGACCCAGTACTTC.